Listed here is a single TCR beta chain. This receptor's antigen is unknown. At one end the junction does not follow the germline gene, possibly because of a read error. Donors were patients with melanoma. This entry belongs to a study of CD4+ T cells in melanoma (dated by TCRdb to between 2022 and 2023). General notes on the study: The study examined neoantigen-specific CD4+ T cells in human melanoma. The paper's findings and limits, for the study overall: Neoantigen-specific CD4+ T cells were reported to be correlated with the function of CD8+ T cells, macrophages and B cells. Diverse differentiation states were reported to be shown by neoantigen-specific CD4+ T cells in melanoma.

Receptors were amplified or captured by the immunoSEQ multiplex PCR assay. Entries here come from immuneACCESS through TCRdb and include only in-frame sequences with V and J called. Some clones fail to appear in such tables; in the studies checked, an unresolved V gene covers under half of the shortfall, and the cause of the remainder is unknown. For this sample there are 8,500 to 14,000 clones; less than 75% appear just once. The ten largest clones take up about 12% of the sample. The CDR3 has 16 amino acids, counting the end cysteine and phenylalanine. Only the CDR3 DNA stays, 48 bases, in frame from base 1. In the germline V gene, CDR1 corresponds to SGHDT and CDR2 to YYEEEE.

What was sequenced was cells from a culture (not recorded whether cultured in vitro). The chain joins TRBV5-6 to TRBJ1-3, with 9 bases in between that match TRBD1. This clonotype was sampled from a human donor with melanoma. Here is the DNA: TGTGCCGGCAGCTTATGGACAGGGGTGACTGGAAACACCATATATTTT. Its protein reads: CAGSLWTGVTGNTIYF.